This T cell receptor (beta chain) stems from a study of OX40 agonist ivuxolimab in advanced cancers. Overall study context: Head and neck, renal cell, melanoma or hepatocellular carcinoma were the cancers that dose-escalation patients had.

Data came from immunoSEQ multiplex PCR; TCRdb stores just in-frame clones and leaves some out. Of some 47,000 clones listed, 80% are singletons. Study-wide results and limits: Some nonresponders also had low normalized T-cell clonal expansion.

The germline V and J ends were trimmed by 5 bases and 4 bases, with 15 bases remaining between them. This CDR3 region has 14 residues. CDR1 and CDR2 from the germline V gene are SGDLS and YYNGEE. On this clone: Its antigen is still unknown.

This chain uses TRBV9 with TRBJ1-1, with TRBD1 as a possible D gene (5 bases). This specimen consisted of CD4+ or CD8+ T cells sorted from blood, obtained in a trial of the OX40 agonist ivuxolimab. This clonotype was obtained from an adult with an advanced solid tumor such as melanoma, head and neck, liver or kidney cancer. The CDR3, as DNA: TGTGCCAGCAGAAGGTCAAGAAGGGGCACTGAAGCTTTCTTT. Its translation: CASRRSRRGTEAFF. Drawing the rest from reference TRBV9 and TRBJ1-1, the complete variable domain is DSGVTQTPKHLITATGQRVTLRCSPRSGDLSVYWYQQSLDQGLQFLIQYYNGEERAKGNILERFSAQQFPDLHSELNLSSLELGDSALYFCASRRSRRGTEAFFGQGTRLTVV.